Each of the 11 T cell receptor beta chains below was sequenced from the same sample in a study of blood T cells in healthy people across ages. Primers used in a second PCR of about 7 to 12 cycles were a sample-barcoded 5' primer and a J-beta primer mix. Using its own MiXCR run on the 5' RACE reads, TCRdb lists one record per CDR3 protein. Among just over 1 million distinct CDR3 sequences listed, 40% to 50% were seen once. Specimen: blood. The receptor set was obtained from a woman aged 55-70 years in good health.

This chain connects TRBV7-9 to TRBJ2-3; D gene uncertain. CDR3 length equals 15 residues. The V end was cut by 5 bases, the J end by 0 bases, with 12 bases between. Germline CDR1 reads SEHNR; CDR2 reads FQNEAQ (reference sequence). Here the CDR3 reads CASSPRGSSTDTQYF. DNA of the CDR3: TGTGCCAGCAGCCCTCGTGGTAGCAGCACAGATACGCAGTATTTT.

The chain couples TRBV7-9 to TRBJ2-7, with D unresolved. CDR3 length: 14 residues. The germline V and J ends were trimmed by 1 base and 5 bases, with 12 bases remaining between them. Germline values: CDR1 SEHNR, CDR2 FQNEAQ (reference sequence). This CDR3 is CASSLDRQGDEQYF. The CDR3 DNA reads as TGTGCCAGCAGCTTAGACCGCCAAGGCGACGAGCAGTACTTC.

V is TRBV29-1 and J is TRBJ2-1; no clear D. The germline CDR1 and CDR2 sequences are SQVTM and ANQGSEA. Trimming took off 7 bases at V and 10 bases at J, with 17 bases between the two ends. The CDR3 has 12 residues. Written as DNA, the CDR3 is TGCAGCGGATGGGTTTCTCCCAACGAGCAGTTCTTC. It codes for CSGWVSPNEQFF.

V gene TRBV29-1 combines with J gene TRBJ2-1; D could derive from TRBD1 or TRBD2 (5 bases each). Deletions cut 0 bases from V and 9 bases from J, with 18 bases between. This CDR3 contains 15 residues. CDR1 is SQVTM and CDR2 is ANQGSEA in the germline V gene. This chain's CDR3 is CSVEEFQGPRVEQFF. In DNA, the CDR3 is TGCAGCGTTGAAGAATTTCAGGGACCAAGAGTTGAGCAGTTCTTC.

The chain couples TRBV20-1 to TRBJ2-7, with 8 bases identical to TRBD2. This CDR3 comprises 14 residues. V was clipped by 6 bases and J by 3 bases; unmatched bases: 10. CDR1 DFQATT and CDR2 SNEGSKA come from the germline V gene (reference sequence). CDR3 sequence (DNA): TGCAGTGCCTCGAGCGGGAGTTGGATCTACGAGCAGTACTTC. This codes for CSASSGSWIYEQYF.

This chain uses TRBV9 with TRBJ2-2; D remains ambiguous. Trimming removed 0 bases from V and 5 bases from J, with 11 bases in between. Germline V gene data show CDR1 as SGDLS and CDR2 as YYNGEE. The CDR3 has 15 amino acids. CDR3 region: CASSVGLLGTGELFF. Here the CDR3 DNA reads TGTGCCAGCAGCGTAGGACTGTTAGGAACCGGGGAGCTGTTTTTT.

This clonotype was counted only a few times. V and J are TRBV5-5 and TRBJ1-5, with 7 bases that match TRBD1. V shed 6 bases and J 2 bases; nucleotides not matched to a gene: 11. Germline V gene sequence: CDR1 SGHKS, CDR2 YYEKEE (reference sequence). CDR3 length: 16 amino acids. The CDR3 protein is CASTRAGGLGNQPQHF. Here the CDR3 DNA reads TGTGCCAGCACCAGAGCAGGGGGTTTGGGCAATCAGCCCCAGCATTTT.

The rearrangement uses TRBV11-2 and TRBJ2-5; no clear D gene. Trimming cost V 1 base and J 11 bases, with 14 bases left between them. Germline V CDR1 and CDR2: SGHAT, FQNNGV. CDR3 length: 13 residues. The CDR3 DNA is TGTGCCAGCAGCTTAGGACCTGTCAGTGAGCAGTACTTC. Its protein product is CASSLGPVSEQYF.

The V gene is TRBV12-3 or TRBV12-4, the J gene TRBJ2-5; D gene uncertain. This CDR3 is built from 16 residues. V lost 1 base to trimming and J lost 3 bases, with 15 bases between them. CDR3 DNA sequence: TGTGCCAGCAGTTTAGGAAGGCGTACACTAAAAGAGACCCAGTACTTC. Residues: CASSLGRRTLKETQYF.

The V and J genes are TRBV4-1 and TRBJ1-2, with 11 bases matching TRBD1. V was pared by 1 base and J by 6 bases, with 13 bases of the junction left unmatched. This CDR3 is built from 18 residues. The germline CDR1 and CDR2 sequences are MGHRA and YSYEKL. The CDR3 DNA sequence: TGCGCCAGCAGCCAAGGAGGTATAGGTAGGACAGGGGGCGATGGCTACACCTTC. Protein sequence: CASSQGGIGRTGGDGYTF.

The chain carries TRBV18 and TRBJ2-3; 7 bases map to TRBD2. With V trimmed by 4 bases and J by 2 bases, 6 bases remained unmatched. Germline values: CDR1 KGHSH, CDR2 LQKENI. The CDR3 extends over 15 amino acids. The CDR3 here is CASSRASGDTDTQYF. The CDR3 nucleotides read TGTGCCAGCTCACGGGCTAGCGGAGACACAGATACGCAGTATTTT.